The rows below give T cell receptor beta chains drawn from one sample of a study of technical replicates of blood from several donors. Sequencing used immunoSEQ multiplex PCR; TCRdb keeps in-frame clones, though not all of them. Of 75,000 to 100,000 clones in the sample, around nine tenths were seen once. The sequencing sample was made of T cells isolated from PBMCs. These receptors were taken from a human donor in good health. The CDR3 runs from the conserved cysteine through the conserved F or W. The D gene is left open where the match is weak. Not every row has a clone size; where given, it reads once, few, many or a size class.

TRBJ2-7 NA TRBD1 TRBV13 TGTGCCAGCAGCAGGGGACAGGGGTACGAGCAGTACTTC CASSRGQGYEQYF
TRBJ1-1 NA NA TRBV6-5 TGTGCCAGCAGTTACTCCAGGTCCAATGAAGCTTTCTTT CASSYSRSNEAFF
TRBJ1-5 NA NA TRBV6-1 TGTGCCAGCAGTCAGGGGTTATCGAGCAATCAGCCCCAGCATTTT CASSQGLSSNQPQHF
TRBJ2-1 NA TRBD2 TRBV5-1 TGCGCCAGCAGCTGGGGCCCCTTAGCGGGGGGGGGCAATGAGCAGTTCTTC CASSWGPLAGGGNEQFF
TRBJ1-4 NA NA TRBV6-5 TGTGCCAGCAGTTACTCGATTCAGGGTGTGGAAAAACTGTTTTTT CASSYSIQGVEKLFF
TRBJ2-2 once NA TRBV10-3 TGTGCCATCAGTTCGCCCGGAGGGCGGGGCACCGGGGAGCTGTTTTTT CAISSPGGRGTGELFF
TRBJ2-1 NA NA TRBV28 TGTGCCAGCAGTTTAGACGGCATGGGCCCCAGCAATGAGCAGTTCTTC CASSLDGMGPSNEQFF
TRBJ2-7 NA NA TRBV30 TGTGCCTGGAGTGTAGAAACTCCCTTGAGCGAGCAGTACTTC CAWSVETPLSEQYF
TRBJ1-2 NA TRBD1 TRBV6-1 TGTGCCAGCAGACCGGGACAGCCCGACTATGGCTACACCTTC CASRPGQPDYGYTF
TRBJ1-5 NA NA TRBV28 TGTGCCAGCAGTTTTCAGGTCCTCTCTAATCAGCCCCAGCATTTT CASSFQVLSNQPQHF
TRBJ1-6 NA NA TRBV6-1 TGTGCCAGCAGTGAAGCCGCGACAGGTCTTAGCTCCTATAATTCACCCCTCCACTTT CASSEAATGLSSYNSPLHF
TRBJ2-7 NA TRBD1 TRBV19 TGTGCCAGTAGTATGGCAGGGGGCGCCCTAGCCTACGAGCAGTACTTC CASSMAGGALAYEQYF
TRBJ1-2 NA NA TRBV27 TGTGCCAGCAGTTTAACGGGAAGGGGGAACTATGGCTACACCTTC CASSLTGRGNYGYTF
TRBJ1-1 NA NA TRBV19 TGTGCCAGTAGTATGGTAGAGAACACTGAAGCTTTCTTT CASSMVENTEAFF
TRBJ1-4 NA NA TRBV28 TGTGCCAGCAGTTTACCAGGGAATAATGAAAAACTGTTTTTT CASSLPGNNEKLFF
TRBJ1-1 NA TRBD1 TRBV2 TGTGCCTTACGGACAGGGGCGAACACTGAAGCTTTCTTT CALRTGANTEAFF
TRBJ2-6 NA NA TRBV25-1 TGTGCCAGCAGTGCCGCGGGGGCGATGGGGGCCAACGTCCTGACTTTC CASSAAGAMGANVLTF
TRBJ2-5 once NA TRBV29-1 TGCAGCGTTGTATTGCACTTAGCCTGGGAGACCCAGTACTTC CSVVLHLAWETQYF
TRBJ2-1 NA TRBD1 TRBV7-9 TGTGCCAGCAGCCCATGGGACAGGACTAAGGGCTACAATGAGCAGTTCTTC CASSPWDRTKGYNEQFF
TRBJ2-4 NA NA TRBV19 TGTGCCAGTAGTATAGATAGAAGGGGAAAATTAGCCAAAAACATTCAGTACTTC CASSIDRRGKLAKNIQYF
TRBJ1-4 NA NA TRBV7-6 TGTGCCAGCAGCTTAAACCCTACCTCAGGCCTAAATGAAAAACTGTTTTTT CASSLNPTSGLNEKLFF
TRBJ2-7 NA TRBD2 TRBV5-3 TGTGCCAGAAGCCAGAGCGGGGGGACTCACTACGAGCAGTACTTC CARSQSGGTHYEQYF
TRBJ1-1 NA NA TRBV7-9 TGTGCCAGCAGCCCAGGGACTGAAGCTTTCTTT CASSPGTEAFF
TRBJ1-1 NA TRBD1 TRBV10-3 TGTGCCTCGCCGGGACAGGGGGGAACTGAAGCTTTCTTT CASPGQGGTEAFF
TRBJ1-1 NA TRBD1 TRBV4-1 TGCGCCAGCAGCTTGACAGGGAGTCTACTAGACACTGAAGCTTTCTTT CASSLTGSLLDTEAFF
TRBJ2-5 NA TRBD2 TRBV14 TGTGCCAGCAGCCGAACGGGACTAAAAAAACAATCTAGGGAGACCCAGTACTTC CASSRTGLKKQSRETQYF
TRBJ2-2 NA TRBD2 TRBV11-3 TGTGCCAGCAGCGCCGGACTAGCGGGGGGGATCACCGGGGAGCTGTTTTTT CASSAGLAGGITGELFF